This paragraph reports one T cell receptor (beta chain). Germline loops: CDR1 SGHNT, CDR2 YYREEE (reference sequence). V dropped 4 bases and J dropped 1 base, with 17 bases sitting between them. This CDR3 region has 16 residues. Repertoires were generated with immunoSEQ multiplex PCR, while TCRdb's copy carries only in-frame clones and drops some. The repertoire holds 450,000 to 500,000 clones, with approximately 90% as singletons. Cohorts were based on clinical histories the participants reported. Cohort 3 recovered donors had two negative PCRs, clearance, or symptom resolution. The source of the sample is a study of blood T cell repertoires in COVID-19. Whole-study context: Sources were T cells, B-cell-depleted T cells, or PBMCs; the material itself was cDNA or gDNA.

This TCR was recovered from a young woman who had recovered from COVID-19. The source material was PBMCs or T cells enriched from blood (not recorded which). V usage is TRBV5-4 and J usage is TRBJ1-1; no clear D. In DNA form, the CDR3 reads TGTGCCAGCAGCCCTTCTTCGGGGTCAAAGAACACTGAAGCTTTCTTT. Amino acid sequence: CASSPSSGSKNTEAFF.